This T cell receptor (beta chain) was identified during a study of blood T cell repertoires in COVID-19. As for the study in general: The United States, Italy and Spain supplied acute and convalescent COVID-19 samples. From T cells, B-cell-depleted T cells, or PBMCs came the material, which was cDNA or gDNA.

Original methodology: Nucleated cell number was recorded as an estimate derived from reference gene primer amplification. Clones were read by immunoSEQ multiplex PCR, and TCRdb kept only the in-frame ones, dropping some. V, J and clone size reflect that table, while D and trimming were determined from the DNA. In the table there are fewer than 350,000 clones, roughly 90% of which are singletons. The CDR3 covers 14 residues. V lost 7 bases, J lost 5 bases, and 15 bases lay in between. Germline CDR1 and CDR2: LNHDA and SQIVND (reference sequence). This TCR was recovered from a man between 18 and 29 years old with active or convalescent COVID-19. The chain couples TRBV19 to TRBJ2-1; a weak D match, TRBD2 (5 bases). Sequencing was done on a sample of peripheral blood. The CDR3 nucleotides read TGTGCCAGTACCACCAACCCCGGGGACAATGAGCAGTTCTTC. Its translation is CASTTNPGDNEQFF.